This T cell receptor beta chain is drawn from a study of T cell responses to AZD1222 COVID-19 vaccine. Produced via immunoSEQ multiplex PCR; TCRdb's table is partial and in-frame only. The sample has approximately 120,000 clones, about 89% seen once. Turning to this clone: The antigen is not known.

This CDR3 is 13 amino acids long. Germline CDR1 is SNHLY and CDR2 is FYNNEI. The J segment lost 7 bases and the V segment lost 11 bases, leaving 6 bases of the junction unmatched. The study's findings and limits: Reportedly, nearly half the spike-specific TCRs target unmutated variant regions. White British donors predominated, females outnumbered males, and clonal diversity was possibly underestimated.

The material sequenced was peripheral blood, taken on day 0 of AZD1222 vaccination. This receptor was obtained from an adult in good health. The rearrangement joins TRBV2 to TRBJ2-2, with TRBD1 matching 11 bases. CDR3 loop: CAARDRGIGELFF. The CDR3 bases are TGTGCCGCAAGGGACAGGGGGATCGGGGAGCTGTTTTTT.